This T cell receptor (beta chain) was retrieved from a study of blood T cell repertoires in COVID-19. As for the study in general: The origin of the acute and convalescent COVID-19 samples was the United States, Italy and Spain. Sample material is recorded as cDNA or gDNA derived from T cells, B-cell-depleted T cells, or PBMCs.

While infection was still active, Seattle patients were enrolled and then followed longitudinally. In the original processing: Scientists estimated how many nucleated cells there were by amplifying reference gene primers. Some clones are missing from TCRdb's copy, which holds only in-frame ones; the method was immunoSEQ multiplex PCR. The D gene and trimming were derived from the DNA, and the V and J assignments and clone size from that table. The sample carries about 160,000 clones, approximately 81% recorded once. Germline loops: CDR1 SGHRS, CDR2 YFSETQ. Trimming took 3 bases from V and 3 from J; bases not matched to a gene: 12. The CDR3 has 17 amino acids.

The TCR was taken from a woman aged 45 to 65 with COVID-19, enrolled during active disease. V is TRBV5-1 and J is TRBJ2-3; TRBD2 matches at 8 bases. Sequencing was done on a sample of peripheral blood. DNA of the CDR3: TGCGCCAGCAGCTGGGGGTACGAAGCGGGGGAAACAGATACGCAGTATTTT. Translating it yields CASSWGYEAGETDTQYF.